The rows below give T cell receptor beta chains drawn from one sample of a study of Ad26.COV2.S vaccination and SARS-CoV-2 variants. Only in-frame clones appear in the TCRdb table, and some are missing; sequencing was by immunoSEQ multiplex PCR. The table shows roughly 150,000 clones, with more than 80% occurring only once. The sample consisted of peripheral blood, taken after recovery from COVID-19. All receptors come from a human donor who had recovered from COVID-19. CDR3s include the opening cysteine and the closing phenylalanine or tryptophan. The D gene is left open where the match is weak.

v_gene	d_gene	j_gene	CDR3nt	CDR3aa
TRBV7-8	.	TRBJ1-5	TGTGCCAGCAGCCCCCTCTTGGGGGGCGCGAGGTATCAGCCCCAGCATTTT	CASSPLLGGARYQPQHF
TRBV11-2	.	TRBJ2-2	TGTGCCAGCAGCTCGGACCGATACACCGGGGAGCTGTTTTTT	CASSSDRYTGELFF
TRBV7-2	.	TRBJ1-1	TGTGCCAGCAGCTTAACGGGGGCGGACACTGAAGCTTTCTTT	CASSLTGADTEAFF
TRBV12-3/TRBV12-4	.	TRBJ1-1	TGTGCCAGCAGTTTGGGGATGAACACTGAAGCTTTCTTT	CASSLGMNTEAFF
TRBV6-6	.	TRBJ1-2	TGTGCCAGCAGTTACCGGGACGGCGATGGCTACACCTTC	CASSYRDGDGYTF
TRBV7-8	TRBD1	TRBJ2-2	TGTGCCAGCAGCTTTGACAGGGGGACCGGGGAGCTGTTTTTT	CASSFDRGTGELFF
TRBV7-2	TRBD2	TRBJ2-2	TGTGCCAGCAGCTCGACTAGCGGGGCGAACACCGGGGAGCTGTTTTTT	CASSSTSGANTGELFF
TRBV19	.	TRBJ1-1	TGTGCCAGTAGTATCGGGATTTCGAACACTGAAGCTTTCTTT	CASSIGISNTEAFF
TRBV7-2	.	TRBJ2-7	TGTGCCAGCAGACCACCGGGCCCAGAACACTACGAGCAGTACTTC	CASRPPGPEHYEQYF
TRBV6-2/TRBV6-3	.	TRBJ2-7	TGTGCCAGCAGTTACTCGTCCTACGAGCAGTACTTC	CASSYSSYEQYF
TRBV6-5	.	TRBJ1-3	TGTGCCAGCAGTTACGGGGGGGCACTCTCTGGAAACACCATATATTTT	CASSYGGALSGNTIYF
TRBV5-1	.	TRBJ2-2	TGCGCCAGCAGCTTGGCCCAGGGTACCGGGGAGCTGTTTTTT	CASSLAQGTGELFF
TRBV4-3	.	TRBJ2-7	TGCGCCAGCAGTCAAGAAGCGGGCGGCGAGCAGTACTTC	CASSQEAGGEQYF
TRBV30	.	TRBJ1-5	TGTGCCTGGAGTCCCCGGGGGGGCAACAATCAGCCCCAGCATTTT	CAWSPRGGNNQPQHF
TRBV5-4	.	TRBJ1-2	TGTGCCAGCAGCTTTTACATGAACTATGGCTACACCTTC	CASSFYMNYGYTF
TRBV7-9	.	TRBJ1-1	TGTGCCAGCAGACTAATTATGGGGGGCGACACTGAAGCTTTCTTT	CASRLIMGGDTEAFF